A selection of T cell receptor beta chains follows, all from one sample in a study of T-cell reconstitution after alpha-beta-depleted transplantation in children. Using its own MiXCR run on the PCR reads, TCRdb lists one record per CDR3 protein. This table has 400,000 to 500,000 distinct CDR3 sequences, approximately 10% appearing once. Source: PBMCs from the stem cell graft donor, taken from the stem cell graft. These receptors were collected from a human donor who donated a stem cell graft to a child with acute myeloid leukemia. CDR3s include the opening cysteine and the closing phenylalanine or tryptophan. The order of the fields is V gene, D gene, J gene, clone size, CDR3 DNA, CDR3 protein. A D gene is named only where the DNA matches it firmly. The size of a clone is reported for some rows only, either as once, few or many, or as a class for expanded clones.

v_call: TRBV10-3
d_call: TRBD1
j_call: TRBJ1-2
clone_size: .
cdr3_nt: TGTGCCATCAGTGACCCTTTGACAGGGGGCGGCTACACCTTC
cdr3_aa: CAISDPLTGGGYTF

v_call: TRBV7-2
d_call: TRBD2
j_call: TRBJ2-3
clone_size: many
cdr3_nt: TGTGCCAGCAGCTTATCTAGCGGGGGAGCAGATACGCAGTATTTT
cdr3_aa: CASSLSSGGADTQYF

v_call: TRBV15
d_call: .
j_call: TRBJ2-1
clone_size: .
cdr3_nt: TGTGCCACCAGCAGAGATCAACTAGGAGCCAATGAGCAGTTCTTC
cdr3_aa: CATSRDQLGANEQFF

v_call: TRBV27
d_call: .
j_call: TRBJ1-1
clone_size: many
cdr3_nt: TGTGCCAGCAGGGCTGGTCTTACGGGAGCTTTCTTT
cdr3_aa: CASRAGLTGAFF

v_call: TRBV11-2
d_call: TRBD1
j_call: TRBJ2-7
clone_size: few
cdr3_nt: TGTGCCAGCAGCTTAGTTTCCGGGACAGGGATCACCTACGAGCAGTACTTC
cdr3_aa: CASSLVSGTGITYEQYF

v_call: TRBV11-2
d_call: .
j_call: TRBJ2-7
clone_size: .
cdr3_nt: TGTGCCAGCAGCCTCCTGAGCGCGCAGGGAGGAGAGCAGTACTTC
cdr3_aa: CASSLLSAQGGEQYF

v_call: TRBV28
d_call: .
j_call: TRBJ2-4
clone_size: .
cdr3_nt: TGTGCCAGCAGTCTTCCCTCGACTGGAAAAAACAGTCAGTACTTC
cdr3_aa: CASSLPSTGKNSQYF

v_call: TRBV20-1
d_call: TRBD2
j_call: TRBJ2-3
clone_size: many
cdr3_nt: TGCAGTGCCCGGAGGGCTAGCGGGAGGTGGGATACGCAGTATTTT
cdr3_aa: CSARRASGRWDTQYF

v_call: TRBV7-9
d_call: .
j_call: TRBJ2-7
clone_size: many
cdr3_nt: TGTGCCAGCAGATTCGGATACCCAGGCGACGAGCAGTACTTC
cdr3_aa: CASRFGYPGDEQYF

v_call: TRBV12-3/TRBV12-4
d_call: .
j_call: TRBJ2-3
clone_size: few
cdr3_nt: TGTGCCAGCAGTTTGGGTTTACGGGCTCTCACAGATACGCAGTATTTT
cdr3_aa: CASSLGLRALTDTQYF

v_call: TRBV5-1
d_call: TRBD1
j_call: TRBJ1-2
clone_size: .
cdr3_nt: TGCGCCAGCAGCTGGACAGGGGATAACTATGGCTACACCTTC
cdr3_aa: CASSWTGDNYGYTF

v_call: TRBV7-3
d_call: .
j_call: TRBJ1-5
clone_size: many
cdr3_nt: TGTGCCAGCAGCTTAGTTGGAGGGCAGCCCCAGCATTTT
cdr3_aa: CASSLVGGQPQHF

v_call: TRBV6-1
d_call: .
j_call: TRBJ2-1
clone_size: .
cdr3_nt: TGTGCCAGCAGTGCTGAGGGGAATGAGCAGTTCTTC
cdr3_aa: CASSAEGNEQFF

v_call: TRBV20-1
d_call: TRBD1
j_call: TRBJ2-3
clone_size: .
cdr3_nt: TGCAGTGCTTTGGACAGGAAAAGCACAGATACGCAGTATTTT
cdr3_aa: CSALDRKSTDTQYF

v_call: TRBV5-1
d_call: .
j_call: TRBJ2-3
clone_size: few
cdr3_nt: TGCGCCAGCAGCCGCCTCCGGGCGGGTGATACGCAGTATTTT
cdr3_aa: CASSRLRAGDTQYF

v_call: TRBV6-1
d_call: .
j_call: TRBJ2-5
clone_size: .
cdr3_nt: TGTGCCAGCAGTGAAGGTCGATTTCCTAGTCAAGAGACCCAGTACTTC
cdr3_aa: CASSEGRFPSQETQYF

v_call: TRBV7-9
d_call: .
j_call: TRBJ2-5
clone_size: few
cdr3_nt: TGTGCCAGCAGCTTAGGGGGGCCTACATGGTCCTTC
cdr3_aa: CASSLGGPTWSF

v_call: TRBV4-2
d_call: TRBD2
j_call: TRBJ2-7
clone_size: many
cdr3_nt: TGTGCCAGCAGCCAAGAGACTAGCGGGAGTGGTGAGCAGTACTTC
cdr3_aa: CASSQETSGSGEQYF

v_call: TRBV29-1
d_call: .
j_call: TRBJ1-1
clone_size: many
cdr3_nt: TGCAGCGTTGAAGCGGACGGCACTGAAGCTTTCTTT
cdr3_aa: CSVEADGTEAFF

v_call: TRBV25-1
d_call: .
j_call: TRBJ1-5
clone_size: many
cdr3_nt: TGTGCCAGCAGTGCAGGGTCCAGCAATCAGCCCCAGCATTTT
cdr3_aa: CASSAGSSNQPQHF

v_call: TRBV12-3/TRBV12-4
d_call: TRBD2
j_call: TRBJ2-3
clone_size: .
cdr3_nt: TGTGCCAGCACCCCTTGGGAGGGGCGAGGTTTGACAGATACGCAGTATTTT
cdr3_aa: CASTPWEGRGLTDTQYF

v_call: TRBV10-3
d_call: .
j_call: TRBJ2-3
clone_size: .
cdr3_nt: TGTGCCATCAGTGCCGACTTGTCGGGAGTGGCAGATACGCAGTATTTT
cdr3_aa: CAISADLSGVADTQYF

v_call: TRBV25-1
d_call: TRBD1
j_call: TRBJ1-6
clone_size: .
cdr3_nt: TGTGCCAGCACCCAGGGGGCAAATTCACCCCTCCACTTT
cdr3_aa: CASTQGANSPLHF

v_call: TRBV11-2
d_call: .
j_call: TRBJ2-5
clone_size: few
cdr3_nt: TGTGCCAGCAGCAGGGCGCTAGAGACCCAGTACTTC
cdr3_aa: CASSRALETQYF

v_call: TRBV12-3/TRBV12-4
d_call: TRBD2
j_call: TRBJ2-3
clone_size: few
cdr3_nt: TGTGCCAGCAGCATCAGCGGGAACCTGAACACAGATACGCAGTATTTT
cdr3_aa: CASSISGNLNTDTQYF

v_call: TRBV2
d_call: TRBD2
j_call: TRBJ2-1
clone_size: .
cdr3_nt: TGTGCCAGCAGTCGGGGGGTAGCCAATGAGCAGTTCTTC
cdr3_aa: CASSRGVANEQFF

v_call: TRBV20-1
d_call: TRBD2
j_call: TRBJ2-3
clone_size: .
cdr3_nt: TGCAGTGCTACGGCGGGGACTAGCGGGGGGGATAGGACAGATACGCAGTATTTT
cdr3_aa: CSATAGTSGGDRTDTQYF

v_call: TRBV12-3/TRBV12-4
d_call: TRBD1
j_call: TRBJ1-5
clone_size: many
cdr3_nt: TGTGCCAGCAGCCCCAATACAGGGGGCAGTCAGCCCCAGCATTTT
cdr3_aa: CASSPNTGGSQPQHF

v_call: TRBV9
d_call: .
j_call: TRBJ2-7
clone_size: many
cdr3_nt: TGTGCCAGCAGCGTAGTCCCCGGCTACGAGCAGTACTTC
cdr3_aa: CASSVVPGYEQYF

v_call: TRBV4-2
d_call: TRBD1
j_call: TRBJ1-4
clone_size: .
cdr3_nt: TGTGCCAGCAGCCTTGACGCAGGGGGAGACGAAGTGCTTGAAAAACTGTTTTTT
cdr3_aa: CASSLDAGGDEVLEKLFF

v_call: TRBV7-9
d_call: TRBD1
j_call: TRBJ2-2
clone_size: few
cdr3_nt: TGTGCCAGCACGCTGGACAGGGCAAACACCGGGGAGCTGTTTTTT
cdr3_aa: CASTLDRANTGELFF

v_call: TRBV29-1
d_call: .
j_call: TRBJ1-1
clone_size: .
cdr3_nt: TGCAGCGCAAAACAGACCTTGAACACTGAAGCTTTCTTT
cdr3_aa: CSAKQTLNTEAFF

v_call: TRBV13
d_call: TRBD1
j_call: TRBJ2-7
clone_size: few
cdr3_nt: TGTGCCAGCAGACTGGGACAGGGTGGTTTCTACGAGCAGTACTTC
cdr3_aa: CASRLGQGGFYEQYF

v_call: TRBV5-4
d_call: .
j_call: TRBJ2-2
clone_size: .
cdr3_nt: TGTGCCAGCAGGCGGTCCGGGACACCGAACACCGGGGAGCTGTTTTTT
cdr3_aa: CASRRSGTPNTGELFF

v_call: TRBV9
d_call: TRBD2
j_call: TRBJ2-3
clone_size: .
cdr3_nt: TGTGCCAGCAGCGACACCGGGACTAGCGGCATGGATACGCAGTATTTT
cdr3_aa: CASSDTGTSGMDTQYF

v_call: TRBV4-1
d_call: .
j_call: TRBJ1-5
clone_size: few
cdr3_nt: TGCGCCAGCAGCCAAGGAGCGGCTCAGCCGCAGCCCCAGCATTTT
cdr3_aa: CASSQGAAQPQPQHF

v_call: TRBV3-1
d_call: .
j_call: TRBJ2-3
clone_size: few
cdr3_nt: TGTGCCAGCAGCCAAGTCGGGTCAGATACGCAGTATTTT
cdr3_aa: CASSQVGSDTQYF

v_call: TRBV12-3/TRBV12-4
d_call: TRBD1
j_call: TRBJ2-3
clone_size: many
cdr3_nt: TGTGCCAGCAGTTCGGGACAGGGGAGGGTAGATACGCAGTATTTT
cdr3_aa: CASSSGQGRVDTQYF

v_call: TRBV5-1
d_call: TRBD1
j_call: TRBJ2-7
clone_size: .
cdr3_nt: TGCGCCAGCAGCTTGCTGGGGACAGGGGGCTACGAGCAGTACTTC
cdr3_aa: CASSLLGTGGYEQYF

v_call: TRBV29-1
d_call: TRBD1
j_call: TRBJ2-3
clone_size: many
cdr3_nt: TGCAGCGTGAGAAGGGGACAGGGAGATACGCAGTATTTT
cdr3_aa: CSVRRGQGDTQYF

v_call: TRBV5-1
d_call: .
j_call: TRBJ1-6
clone_size: many
cdr3_nt: TGCGCCAGCAGCTTGGAGTTAAATTCACCCCTCCACTTT
cdr3_aa: CASSLELNSPLHF

v_call: TRBV4-3
d_call: TRBD2
j_call: TRBJ2-1
clone_size: .
cdr3_nt: TGCGCCAGCAGCCAGGATTCGGGACTAGCGTCAGCCTACAATGAGCAGTTCTTC
cdr3_aa: CASSQDSGLASAYNEQFF

v_call: TRBV27
d_call: TRBD2
j_call: TRBJ2-1
clone_size: few
cdr3_nt: TGTGCCAGCAGCAACGGACTAGCGTTACACAATGAGCAGTTCTTC
cdr3_aa: CASSNGLALHNEQFF

v_call: TRBV5-6
d_call: .
j_call: TRBJ1-4
clone_size: few
cdr3_nt: TGTGCCAGCAGCCTCAAGACTCAGGGAAATGAAAAACTGTTTTTT
cdr3_aa: CASSLKTQGNEKLFF

v_call: TRBV6-2/TRBV6-3
d_call: TRBD2
j_call: TRBJ2-2
clone_size: .
cdr3_nt: TGTGCCAGCAGTCTCACTAGCGGGAGGTCGGGCACCGGGGAGCTGTTTTTT
cdr3_aa: CASSLTSGRSGTGELFF

v_call: TRBV6-2/TRBV6-3
d_call: TRBD2
j_call: TRBJ2-3
clone_size: few
cdr3_nt: TGTGCCAGCAGAGTCCCGGGACTAGCATCAGATACGCAGTATTTT
cdr3_aa: CASRVPGLASDTQYF

v_call: TRBV9
d_call: .
j_call: TRBJ1-2
clone_size: many
cdr3_nt: TGTGCCAGCAGCGTAGGTGTAGAGACCTATTATGGCTACACCTTC
cdr3_aa: CASSVGVETYYGYTF

v_call: TRBV9
d_call: TRBD2
j_call: TRBJ2-5
clone_size: many
cdr3_nt: TGTGCCAGCAGCGTAGGGGCGGGAGGTCCGGGAGAGACCCAGTACTTC
cdr3_aa: CASSVGAGGPGETQYF

v_call: TRBV7-9
d_call: .
j_call: TRBJ2-1
clone_size: many
cdr3_nt: TGTGCCAGCAGCACACGAACCAGACCCTACAATGAGCAGTTCTTC
cdr3_aa: CASSTRTRPYNEQFF

v_call: TRBV6-2/TRBV6-3
d_call: .
j_call: TRBJ2-7
clone_size: .
cdr3_nt: TGTGCCAGCAGCCGAACTAGTCCCCAGCAGTACTTC
cdr3_aa: CASSRTSPQQYF

v_call: TRBV7-2
d_call: TRBD2
j_call: TRBJ2-1
clone_size: many
cdr3_nt: TGTGCCAGCAGCCCACGTTGGGGCGGGGGGGCGTACAATGAGCAGTTCTTC
cdr3_aa: CASSPRWGGGAYNEQFF

v_call: TRBV6-5
d_call: .
j_call: TRBJ1-6
clone_size: many
cdr3_nt: TGTGCCAGCAGTTCCCCCAGGGGCTACTCACCCCTCCACTTT
cdr3_aa: CASSSPRGYSPLHF

v_call: TRBV5-5
d_call: .
j_call: TRBJ2-1
clone_size: many
cdr3_nt: TGTGCCAGCAGCTTCTCTAGCACCCCACGGGTGGATGAGCAGTTCTTC
cdr3_aa: CASSFSSTPRVDEQFF

v_call: TRBV12-3/TRBV12-4
d_call: .
j_call: TRBJ1-4
clone_size: few
cdr3_nt: TGTGCCAGCAGGCCACGGTCGGGTGAAAAACTGTTTTTT
cdr3_aa: CASRPRSGEKLFF

v_call: TRBV5-6
d_call: TRBD1
j_call: TRBJ1-4
clone_size: .
cdr3_nt: TGTGCCAGCAGCAAGGGACAGATTAATGAAAAACTGTTTTTT
cdr3_aa: CASSKGQINEKLFF